This is a list of T cell receptor beta chains from one sample in a study of blood T cell repertoires in COVID-19. The repertoire was sequenced with immunoSEQ multiplex PCR; TCRdb's copy has only in-frame clones and lacks some. The data hold tens of thousands of clones, with 83% observed a single time. The specimen sequenced was peripheral blood. The receptors come from a man aged 50 to 60 with COVID-19, enrolled during active disease. Both conserved end residues are part of each CDR3. The D gene is left open where the match is weak. Clone size is stated in some rows and not others, as once, few, many or a class when expanded.

TRBJ1-5	NA	few	TRBV4-2	TGTGCCAGCAGCCAAGAGGGCAGGGAACAGCCCCAGCATTTT	CASSQEGREQPQHF
TRBJ1-5	TRBD1	NA	TRBV9	TGTGCCAGCAGCGCGGACAGGCGAAATCAGCCCCAGCATTTT	CASSADRRNQPQHF
TRBJ1-5	TRBD1	medium-sized	TRBV6-1	TGTGCCAGCAGTGAACCGGGACAGGGGCATCAGCCCCAGCATTTT	CASSEPGQGHQPQHF
TRBJ2-1	TRBD2	few	TRBV6-2/TRBV6-3	TGTGCCAGCAGCCCTAGCGGGAGGGGAGTCCATGAGCAGTTCTTC	CASSPSGRGVHEQFF
TRBJ1-5	NA	NA	TRBV28	TGTGCCAGCAGTCGTTACAGGAGCTATAGCAATCAGCCCCAGCATTTT	CASSRYRSYSNQPQHF
TRBJ1-6	NA	NA	TRBV2	TGTGCCAGCAGCGCGAATTCACCCCTCCACTTT	CASSANSPLHF
TRBJ1-3	NA	NA	TRBV6-5	TGTGCCAGCAGTTACGCAGGACTCGACTCTGGAAACACCATATATTTT	CASSYAGLDSGNTIYF
TRBJ2-3	NA	once	TRBV5-8	TGTGCCAGCAGCCTGAGACCACCCCGGGGCACAGATACGCAGTATTTT	CASSLRPPRGTDTQYF
TRBJ1-2	TRBD1	NA	TRBV9	TGTGCCAGCAGCGCCCCAGGGGGGGCAGGGGGCGAGAACTATGGCTACACCTTC	CASSAPGGAGGENYGYTF
TRBJ1-6	NA	NA	TRBV28	TGTGCCAGCAGTGTGGGGCAGGGCCGAAATAATTCACCCCTCCACTTT	CASSVGQGRNNSPLHF
TRBJ1-1	NA	NA	TRBV19	TGTGCCAGTAGTATGGAGGGGCAGGTCAACACTGAAGCTTTCTTT	CASSMEGQVNTEAFF
TRBJ1-1	TRBD1	NA	TRBV6-5	TGTGCCAGCAGCTACCGGGACAGGGGACTTCGAACTGAAGCTTTCTTT	CASSYRDRGLRTEAFF
TRBJ1-2	NA	NA	TRBV5-6	TGTGCCAGCAGCCCGGCAGGTGTCTATGGCTACACCTTC	CASSPAGVYGYTF
TRBJ2-1	TRBD1	NA	TRBV27	TGTGCCAGCAGTCCCGGGACAGACCTTTACAATGAGCAGTTCTTC	CASSPGTDLYNEQFF
TRBJ2-2	TRBD2	once	TRBV7-8	TGTGCCAGCCGCCTAGTGTTGGGCGGGAGGCTGAACACCGGGGAGCTGTTTTTT	CASRLVLGGRLNTGELFF
TRBJ2-1	NA	NA	TRBV30	TGTGCCTGGAGTGAACCTAGGGGGAGCGGGAAAGGCTATGAGCAGTTCTTC	CAWSEPRGSGKGYEQFF
TRBJ2-7	TRBD1	few	TRBV6-5	TGTGCCAGCAGTCCCCGACAGGGGGTAAAATACGAGCAGTACTTC	CASSPRQGVKYEQYF
TRBJ2-2	TRBD2	NA	TRBV7-3	TGTGCCAGCAGCTTGGGGACTAGCGGGACAAATGGCGGGGAGCTGTTTTTT	CASSLGTSGTNGGELFF
TRBJ2-7	TRBD2	once	TRBV4-1	TGCGCCAGCAGCCAAGCGAGCGGGAGTTCCTACGAGCAGTACTTC	CASSQASGSSYEQYF
TRBJ2-3	TRBD2	NA	TRBV5-6	TGTGCCAGCAGCTTGGTCTTTTCCAGCGGGACCTTCACAGATACGCAGTATTTT	CASSLVFSSGTFTDTQYF
TRBJ1-5	NA	NA	TRBV15	TGTGCCACCAGCAGAGATCTAGCTTATCAGCCCCAGCATTTT	CATSRDLAYQPQHF
TRBJ1-4	NA	few	TRBV28	TGTGCCAGCAGTGTCCAGGCTGCAACTAATGAAAAACTGTTTTTT	CASSVQAATNEKLFF
TRBJ2-7	TRBD2	NA	TRBV9	TGTGCCAGCAGCGTACCTAGCGGGATCTACGAGCAGTACTTC	CASSVPSGIYEQYF
TRBJ2-5	TRBD2	NA	TRBV5-1	TGCGCCAGCAGCCCGCGGGAGGGGAGGAAGACCCAGTACTTC	CASSPREGRKTQYF